Each of the 6 T cell receptor beta chains below was sequenced from the same sample in a study of T cell responses to AZD1222 COVID-19 vaccine. Clones were read by immunoSEQ multiplex PCR, and TCRdb kept only the in-frame ones, dropping some. This sample has 80,000 to 95,000 clones; roughly 86% occur once, and the top ten carry over 2.5%. The specimen comprised peripheral blood, sampled on day 0 of MenACWY control vaccination. The receptors were gathered from an adult in good health.

This chain links TRBV28 with TRBJ2-7, with D unresolved. The CDR3 loop spans 13 amino acids. CDR1 is MDHEN, CDR2 SYDVKM, per germline. The V end lost 5 bases, the J end lost 7 bases, and 15 bases lay between the germline ends. CDR3 nucleotides: TGTGCCAGCAGTCTAGACACCCGCGGTGAGCAGTACTTC. Its protein product is CASSLDTRGEQYF.

The chain is built from TRBV24-1 and TRBJ1-2, with TRBD1 matching 9 bases. Germline assignment: CDR1 KGHDR and CDR2 SFDVKD. The CDR3 has 13 amino acids. V lost 3 bases and J lost 7; bases outside the gene matches: 2. CDR3 amino acids: CATSDGTGIGYTF. The CDR3 DNA reads TGTGCCACCAGTGATGGGACAGGGATTGGCTACACCTTC.

The rearrangement uses TRBV10-1 and TRBJ1-5, with D uncertain. CDR1 is WNHNN, CDR2 SYGVQD, per germline (reference sequence). Trimming took 0 bases from V and 3 from J, leaving 9 bases between them. The CDR3 runs to 15 residues. The CDR3 here is CASSESERDNQPQHF. In DNA form, the CDR3 reads TGCGCCAGCAGTGAGTCCGAAAGGGACAATCAGCCCCAGCATTTT.

This chain uses TRBV29-1 with TRBJ2-7; D gene uncertain. This CDR3 spans 13 amino acids. Trimming took off 7 bases at V and 3 bases at J, with 16 bases between the two ends. Per the germline V gene, CDR1 is SQVTM and CDR2 is ANQGSEA. Written as DNA, the CDR3 is TGCAGCGCCGAAAGGGATTCTGGCTACGAGCAGTACTTC. Protein product: CSAERDSGYEQYF.

The V gene is TRBV6-5, the J gene TRBJ1-6; 9 bases map to TRBD1. The CDR3 is made up of 14 amino acids. Trimming removed 8 bases from V and 10 bases from J; junction bases left unmatched: 9. Germline values: CDR1 MNHEY, CDR2 SVGAGI. The CDR3 DNA reads as TGTGCCAGCCAGATAGGGACAGGGATATCACCCCTCCACTTT. The encoded protein is CASQIGTGISPLHF.

The CDR3 nucleotides read TGTGCCAGCCAGGGGGCGGGAACTAATGAAAAACTGTTTTTT. It codes for CASQGAGTNEKLFF. This chain joins TRBV5-5 and TRBJ1-4; 8 positions agree with TRBD1. Germline CDR1 is SGHKS and CDR2 is YYEKEE (reference sequence). V gave up 7 bases and J gave up 1 base; unmatched junction bases: 3. This CDR3 has 14 residues. The full variable domain, rest sourced from reference TRBV5-5 and TRBJ1-4, is DAGVTQSPTHLIKTRGQQVTLRCSPISGHKSVSWYQQVLGQGPQFIFQYYEKEERGRGNFPDRFSARQFPNYSSELNVNALLLGDSALYLCASQGAGTNEKLFFGSGTQLSVL.